The source of this T cell receptor (beta chain) is a study of T cells in Graves' hyperthyroidism and ophthalmopathy. Study information: The initial diagnosis was the point when peripheral blood was collected, ahead of any treatment. Study findings and constraints: In blood, most of the thyroid clonotypes expanded above 0.001 were also present.

TCR beta CDR3 region amplification was performed from RNA transcripts. First-round RT-PCR with HTBI primers amplified the TCR CDR3 region. Each CDR3 protein gets one entry after TCRdb re-called the multiplex PCR reads with MiXCR. Here the sample spans 600,000 or so distinct CDR3 sequences, around 15% being singletons. The germline V gene encodes CDR1 DFQATT and CDR2 SNEGSKA (reference sequence). V lost 1 base, J lost 6 bases, and 11 bases stayed unmatched. This CDR3 region has 15 residues. Hyperthyroidism patients were newly diagnosed, had disease duration under 2 months, and were aged 18 to 65 years. PBMCs were collected from an approximately 10 ml volume of fresh peripheral blood. A remark on this clonotype: The antigen is unknown.

The sequenced sample was blood. The receptor comes from a woman in her twenties or thirties with Graves' hyperthyroidism. This rearrangement joins TRBV20-1 to TRBJ2-7, with TRBD1 matching 8 bases. This CDR3 reads CSARAWTGPSREQYF. The CDR3 nucleotides read TGCAGTGCTAGAGCCTGGACAGGGCCTTCCCGCGAGCAGTACTTC.